Following are 19 T cell receptor beta chains from one sample sequenced in a study of cytomegalovirus exposure and HLA in healthy donors (dated by TCRdb to between 2016 and 2019). To prepare the library, the immunoSEQ multiplex PCR assay was applied. TCRdb carries this immuneACCESS record with in-frame sequences only. Its versions omit some clonotypes, under half of them owing to an unresolved V gene in the studies checked, with the rest unexplained. The sample yields roughly 140,000 clones; just over 85% were counted once. Jointly, the top ten make up around 8% of the sample. The sequenced sample consisted of PBMCs. All receptors come from a woman younger than 35 in good health and CMV-seropositive.

The chain carries TRBV7-8 and TRBJ1-6; no clear D. The germline CDR1 and CDR2 sequences are SGHVS and FQNEAQ. V was clipped by 5 bases and J by 16 bases, with 15 bases between them. The CDR3 totals 12 residues. CDR3 sequence reads: CASSRNEGRLHF. In DNA, the CDR3 is TGTGCCAGCAGCAGAAATGAGGGTCGTCTCCACTTT. Filled out from reference TRBV7-8 and TRBJ1-6, the complete variable domain reads GAGVSQSPRYKVAKRGQDVALRCDPISGHVSLFWYQQALGQGPEFLTYFQNEAQLDKSGLPSDRFFAERPEGSVSTLKIQRTQQEDSAVYLCASSRNEGRLHFGNGTRLTVT.

The chain uses TRBV4-1 and TRBJ1-6, with 9 bases lining up with TRBD1. Germline loops: CDR1 MGHRA, CDR2 YSYEKL. CDR3 length: 17 residues. V was pared by 4 bases and J by 3 bases, with 7 bases of the junction left unmatched. This CDR3 is CASSPGDRAVYNSPLHF. The CDR3 DNA reads as TGCGCCAGCAGCCCCGGGGACAGGGCGGTCTATAATTCACCCCTCCACTTT.

The genes are TRBV5-1 and TRBJ2-7; D possibly corresponds to TRBD2 (6 bases). Trimming stripped 4 bases from V and 4 bases from J, with 12 bases between. This CDR3 has 13 residues. Germline loops: CDR1 SGHRS, CDR2 YFSETQ. The chain's CDR3 is CASSLGTPYEQYF. The CDR3 region has the DNA TGCGCCAGCAGCCTCGGGACTCCATACGAGCAGTACTTC.

The chain is built from TRBV9 and TRBJ2-1; a possible D gene is TRBD1 (6 bases). This CDR3 comprises 13 residues. Germline loops: CDR1 SGDLS, CDR2 YYNGEE. With 3 bases removed from V and 3 bases from J, the gap between germline ends came to 7 bases. Here the CDR3 reads CASSEQGYNEQFF. The CDR3 DNA follows: TGTGCCAGCAGCGAACAGGGCTACAATGAGCAGTTCTTC.

The V gene is TRBV19, the J gene TRBJ2-1; TRBD1 matches at 11 bases. Germline loops: CDR1 LNHDA, CDR2 SQIVND (reference sequence). This CDR3 contains 17 residues. J gave up 7 bases and V 5 bases, and 13 bases lay outside the gene matches. In nucleotides, the CDR3 is TGTGCCAGTAGTCCTTCCATGAGGACAGGGGGCACAAATGAGCAGTTCTTC. As protein: CASSPSMRTGGTNEQFF.

J is TRBJ2-7 and V is TRBV7-8, with 9 positions matching TRBD2. The CDR3 has 16 amino acids. Germline trimming cut 3 bases from V and 0 bases from J; bases unmatched to any gene: 6. Germline values: CDR1 SGHVS, CDR2 FQNEAQ. CDR3 DNA: TGTGCCAGCAGCTTGGGGAGCGGGAGGTTCTCCTACGAGCAGTACTTC. Translation gives CASSLGSGRFSYEQYF.

The table lists this clone with many counts. The rearrangement links TRBV7-8 to TRBJ2-2; TRBD2 agrees at 11 bases. The V gene's germline CDR1 is SGHVS and CDR2 FQNEAQ. V lost 2 bases, J lost 4 bases, and 3 bases stayed unmatched. The CDR3 is 16 residues long. CDR3 region: CASSLRLAGLTGELFF. CDR3 nucleotide sequence: TGTGCCAGCAGCTTAAGACTAGCGGGGCTCACCGGGGAGCTGTTTTTT.

The chain carries TRBV6-6 and TRBJ2-2, with a tentative D call TRBD1 (6 bases). Germline lookup yields CDR1 MNHNY and CDR2 SVGAGI (reference sequence). The CDR3 consists of 12 residues. Deletions cut 6 bases from V and 5 bases from J, with 7 bases between. The CDR3 nucleotides read TGTGCCAGCAGAACAGGGACCGGGGAGCTGTTTTTT. This encodes CASRTGTGELFF.

The chain links TRBV28 to TRBJ2-3; D may be TRBD2 (6 bases). V was pared by 6 bases and J by 4 bases, with 20 bases between. The germline V gene encodes CDR1 MDHEN and CDR2 SYDVKM. The CDR3 consists of 16 residues. CDR3 protein: CASRSAGSGLADTQYF. The CDR3 nucleotides are TGTGCCAGCAGGTCTGCGGGGTCCGGACTGGCAGATACGCAGTATTTT.

This chain links TRBV5-1 with TRBJ2-5; D not resolved. Germline V CDR1 and CDR2: SGHRS, YFSETQ. V was cut by 3 bases and J by 1 base, with 4 bases left in between. The length of the CDR3 is 12 residues. The CDR3 here is CASSSFQETQYF. CDR3 in DNA: TGCGCCAGCAGCTCTTTCCAAGAGACCCAGTACTTC.

The chain combines TRBV6-5 with TRBJ1-2, with 7 bases fitting TRBD1. Germline V gene sequence: CDR1 MNHEY, CDR2 SVGAGI. The CDR3 consists of 13 residues. Losses at the gene ends were 4 bases for V and 3 bases for J; bases not matched to a gene: 2. The CDR3 here is CASSSDRDYGYTF. CDR3 bases: TGTGCCAGCAGTTCCGACAGGGACTATGGCTACACCTTC.

J is TRBJ2-5 and V is TRBV2, with 16 bases aligning to TRBD2. Germline CDR1 reads SNHLY; CDR2 reads FYNNEI. The CDR3 spans 14 residues. V lost 6 bases, J lost 9 bases, and 4 bases stayed unmatched. As DNA, the CDR3 is TGTGCCAGCAGAGGGACTAGCGGGGGGGAGGCCCAGTACTTC. This codes for CASRGTSGGEAQYF.

This chain links TRBV28 with TRBJ1-2; no reliable D call. Looked up from germline, CDR1 is MDHEN and CDR2 is SYDVKM. With 2 bases removed from V and 5 bases from J, the gap between germline ends came to 6 bases. There are 12 residues in the CDR3. Here the CDR3 reads CASSLPVYGYTF. The CDR3 DNA sequence: TGTGCCAGCAGTTTACCCGTATATGGCTACACCTTC.

The CDR3: CASSLVGLAGGNEQYF. For the CDR3, the DNA is TGTGCCAGCAGCTTAGTGGGACTAGCGGGGGGAAACGAGCAGTACTTC. This chain joins TRBV7-9 and TRBJ2-7, with 15 bases identical to TRBD2. Per the germline V gene, CDR1 is SEHNR and CDR2 is FQNEAQ (reference sequence). V lost 1 base and J lost 5; bases outside the gene matches: 3. The CDR3 has 16 residues.

This chain connects TRBV6-5 to TRBJ1-2, with TRBD1 as a possible D gene (6 bases). From germline, CDR1 is MNHEY and CDR2 SVGAGI. The V end lost 0 bases, the J end lost 8 bases, and 10 bases lay between the germline ends. This CDR3 region has 13 residues. CDR3 bases: TGTGCCAGCAGTTACTCCGATGGGGGCGGCTACACCTTC. Protein: CASSYSDGGGYTF.

V is TRBV5-4 and J is TRBJ1-1, with D perhaps matching TRBD1 (6 bases). This CDR3 is built from 15 residues. Germline V CDR1 and CDR2: SGHNT, YYREEE (reference sequence). With 4 bases removed from V and 2 bases from J, the gap between germline ends came to 15 bases. The CDR3 loop reads CASSTRDTRNTEAFF. DNA of the CDR3: TGTGCCAGCAGCACCCGGGACACTCGCAACACTGAAGCTTTCTTT.

CDR3 DNA: TGTGCCAGCAGGGGCTCCGGGACAGGGGTCTCTGGGGCCAACGTCCTGACTTTC. Its translation: CASRGSGTGVSGANVLTF. This chain connects TRBV25-1 to TRBJ2-6; TRBD1 matches 10 bases. Trimming at V came to 6 bases and at J to 0 bases, leaving 8 bases not matched to a gene. CDR1 MGHDK and CDR2 SYGVNS come from the germline V gene. The CDR3 is 18 amino acids.

The gene calls are TRBV19 and TRBJ1-6, with TRBD1 as a possible D gene (6 bases). V lost 7 bases and J lost 3, with 10 bases in between. CDR3 length: 14 amino acids. Germline loops: CDR1 LNHDA, CDR2 SQIVND (reference sequence). Here the CDR3 DNA reads TGTGCCAGTAAAGTGGACAGCTATAATTCACCCCTCCACTTT. It codes for CASKVDSYNSPLHF.

The chain links TRBV5-4 to TRBJ1-1; 8 positions agree with TRBD1. V lost 1 base to trimming and J lost 0 bases; unmatched junction nucleotides: 8. This CDR3 has 17 residues. Germline values: CDR1 SGHNT, CDR2 YYREEE (reference sequence). For the CDR3, the DNA is TGTGCCAGCAGCTTGACGCAGGGGGCCGATCTGAACACTGAAGCTTTCTTT. It encodes CASSLTQGADLNTEAFF. Full variable domain (missing parts from reference TRBV5-4 and TRBJ1-1): ETGVTQSPTHLIKTRGQQVTLRCSSQSGHNTVSWYQQALGQGPQFIFQYYREEENGRGNFPPRFSGLQFPNYSSELNVNALELDDSALYLCASSLTQGADLNTEAFFGQGTRLTVV.